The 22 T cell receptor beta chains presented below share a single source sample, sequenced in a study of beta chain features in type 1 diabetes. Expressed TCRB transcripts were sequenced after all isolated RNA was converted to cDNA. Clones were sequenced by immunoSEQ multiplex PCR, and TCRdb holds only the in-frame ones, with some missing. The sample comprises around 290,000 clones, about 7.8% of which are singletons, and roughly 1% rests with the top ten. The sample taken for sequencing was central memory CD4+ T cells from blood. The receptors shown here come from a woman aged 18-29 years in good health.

CDR3 sequence (DNA): TGTGCCAGCAGCCAAGCGCCCTATGGCTACACCTTC. Translated, it gives CASSQAPYGYTF. The chain is built from TRBV14 and TRBJ1-2; D not certain. Trimming took off 1 base at V and 4 bases at J, with 4 bases between the two ends. The germline CDR1 and CDR2 sequences are SGHDN and FVKESK. This CDR3 contains 12 residues.

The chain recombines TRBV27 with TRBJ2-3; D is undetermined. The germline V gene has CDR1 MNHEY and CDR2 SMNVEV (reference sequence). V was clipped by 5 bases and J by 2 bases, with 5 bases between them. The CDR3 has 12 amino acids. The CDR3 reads CASSTLTDTQYF. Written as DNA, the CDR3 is TGTGCCAGCAGTACCCTCACAGATACGCAGTATTTT.

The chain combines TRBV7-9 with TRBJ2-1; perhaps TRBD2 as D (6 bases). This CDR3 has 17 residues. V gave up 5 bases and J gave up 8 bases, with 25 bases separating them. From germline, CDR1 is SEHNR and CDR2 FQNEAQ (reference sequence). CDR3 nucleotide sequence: TGTGCCAGCAGCCAAGTTGAGGGAGGTGACTTCTCCCATGAGCAGTTCTTC. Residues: CASSQVEGGDFSHEQFF.

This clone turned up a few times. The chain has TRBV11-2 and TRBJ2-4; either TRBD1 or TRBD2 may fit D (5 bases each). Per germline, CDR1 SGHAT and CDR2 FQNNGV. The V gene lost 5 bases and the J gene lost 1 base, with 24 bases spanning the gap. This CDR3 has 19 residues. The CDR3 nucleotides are TGTGCCAGCAGCCCAGGGTTAGGTTTCGGGGCCTCGGCCAAAAACATTCAGTACTTC. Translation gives CASSPGLGFGASAKNIQYF.

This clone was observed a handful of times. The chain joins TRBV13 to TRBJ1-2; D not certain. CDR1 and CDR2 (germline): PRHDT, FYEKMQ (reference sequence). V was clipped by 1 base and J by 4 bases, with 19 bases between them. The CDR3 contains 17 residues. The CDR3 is CASSLALTNDRVYGYTF. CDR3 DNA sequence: TGTGCCAGCAGCTTAGCCCTGACAAACGACCGAGTCTATGGCTACACCTTC.

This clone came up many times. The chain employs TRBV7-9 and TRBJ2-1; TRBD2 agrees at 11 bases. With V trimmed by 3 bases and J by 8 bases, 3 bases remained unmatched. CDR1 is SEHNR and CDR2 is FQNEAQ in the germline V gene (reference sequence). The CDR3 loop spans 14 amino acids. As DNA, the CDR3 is TGTGCCAGCAGCTTTAGCGGGAGGGCCCATGAGCAGTTCTTC. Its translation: CASSFSGRAHEQFF.

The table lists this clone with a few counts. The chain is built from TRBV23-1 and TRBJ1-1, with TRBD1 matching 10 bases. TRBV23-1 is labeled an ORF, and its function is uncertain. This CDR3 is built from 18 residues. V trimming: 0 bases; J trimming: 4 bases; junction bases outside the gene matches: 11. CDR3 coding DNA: TGCGCCAGCAGTCAATCCCGGGACAGGGGTAAATTGGGCACTGAAGCTTTCTTT. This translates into CASSQSRDRGKLGTEAFF.

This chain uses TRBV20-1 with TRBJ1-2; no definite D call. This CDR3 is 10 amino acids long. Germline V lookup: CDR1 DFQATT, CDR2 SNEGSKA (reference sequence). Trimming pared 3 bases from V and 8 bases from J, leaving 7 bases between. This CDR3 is CSASTGGYTF. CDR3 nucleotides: TGCAGTGCTAGTACTGGAGGCTACACCTTC.

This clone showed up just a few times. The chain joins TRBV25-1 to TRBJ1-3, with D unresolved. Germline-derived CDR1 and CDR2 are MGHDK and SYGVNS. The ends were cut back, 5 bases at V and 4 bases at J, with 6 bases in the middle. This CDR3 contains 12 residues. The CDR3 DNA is TGTGCCAGCAGTCCCCACGGAAACACCATATATTTT. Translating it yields CASSPHGNTIYF. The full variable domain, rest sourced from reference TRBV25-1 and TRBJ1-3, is EADIYQTPRYLVIGTGKKITLECSQTMGHDKMYWYQQDPGMELHLIHYSYGVNSTEKGDLSSESTVSRIRTEHFPLTLESARPSHTSQYLCASSPHGNTIYFGEGSWLTVV.

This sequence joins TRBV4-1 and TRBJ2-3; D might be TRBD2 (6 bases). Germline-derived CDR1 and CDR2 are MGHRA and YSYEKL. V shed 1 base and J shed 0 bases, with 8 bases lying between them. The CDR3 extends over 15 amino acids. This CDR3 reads CASSQAGESTDTQYF. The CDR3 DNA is TGCGCCAGCAGCCAAGCGGGGGAAAGCACAGATACGCAGTATTTT.

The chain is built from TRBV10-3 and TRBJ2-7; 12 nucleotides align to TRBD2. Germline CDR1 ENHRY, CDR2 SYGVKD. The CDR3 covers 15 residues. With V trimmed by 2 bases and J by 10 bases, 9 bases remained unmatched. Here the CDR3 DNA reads TGTGCCATCAGTGAGATGGGAGGACTAGCGGGGCATCAGTACGTC. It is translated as CAISEMGGLAGHQYV.

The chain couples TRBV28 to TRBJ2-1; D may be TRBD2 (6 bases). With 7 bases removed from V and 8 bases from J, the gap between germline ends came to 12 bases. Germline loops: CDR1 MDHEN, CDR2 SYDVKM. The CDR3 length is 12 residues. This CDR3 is CASTRGIHEQFF. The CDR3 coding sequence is TGTGCCAGCACCCGCGGGATTCATGAGCAGTTCTTC.

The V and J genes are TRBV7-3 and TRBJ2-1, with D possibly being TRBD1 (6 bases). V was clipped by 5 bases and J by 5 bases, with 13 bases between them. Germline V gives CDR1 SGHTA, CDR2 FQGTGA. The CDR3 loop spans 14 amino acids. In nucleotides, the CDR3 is TGTGCCAGCAGCACAGGACAGCATAACAATGAGCAGTTCTTC. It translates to CASSTGQHNNEQFF.

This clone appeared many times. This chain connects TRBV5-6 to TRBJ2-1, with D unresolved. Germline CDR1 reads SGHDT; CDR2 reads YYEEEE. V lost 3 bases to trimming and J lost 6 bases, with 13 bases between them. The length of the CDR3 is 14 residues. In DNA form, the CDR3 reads TGTGCCAGCAGCTCTGAACCTAGTAGCAATGAGCAGTTCTTC. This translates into CASSSEPSSNEQFF.

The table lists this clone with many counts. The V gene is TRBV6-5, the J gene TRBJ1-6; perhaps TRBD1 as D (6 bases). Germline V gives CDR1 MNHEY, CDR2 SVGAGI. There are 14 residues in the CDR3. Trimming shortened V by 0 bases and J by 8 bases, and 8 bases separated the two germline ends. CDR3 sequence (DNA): TGTGCCAGCAGTTACTCGCCAGGGGATTCACCCCTCCACTTT. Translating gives CASSYSPGDSPLHF.

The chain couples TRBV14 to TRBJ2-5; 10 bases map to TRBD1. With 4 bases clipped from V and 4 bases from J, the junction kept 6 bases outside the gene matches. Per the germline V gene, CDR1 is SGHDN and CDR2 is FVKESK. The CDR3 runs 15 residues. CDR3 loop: CASSRQGAERETQYF. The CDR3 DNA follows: TGTGCCAGCAGCCGACAGGGGGCTGAACGAGAGACCCAGTACTTC.

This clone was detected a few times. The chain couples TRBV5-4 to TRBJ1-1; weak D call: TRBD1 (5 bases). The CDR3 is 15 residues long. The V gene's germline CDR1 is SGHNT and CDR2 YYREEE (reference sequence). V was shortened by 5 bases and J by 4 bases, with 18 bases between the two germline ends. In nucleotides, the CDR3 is TGTGCCAGCAGGGTTGGGGGGGGATTAACCACTGAAGCTTTCTTT. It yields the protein CASRVGGGLTTEAFF.

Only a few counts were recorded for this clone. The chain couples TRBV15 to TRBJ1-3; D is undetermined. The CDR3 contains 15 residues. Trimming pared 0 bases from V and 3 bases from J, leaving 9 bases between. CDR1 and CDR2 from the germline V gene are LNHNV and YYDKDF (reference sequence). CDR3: CATSRDLLSGNTIYF. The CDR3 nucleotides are TGTGCCACCAGCAGAGATCTGCTAAGTGGAAACACCATATATTTT.

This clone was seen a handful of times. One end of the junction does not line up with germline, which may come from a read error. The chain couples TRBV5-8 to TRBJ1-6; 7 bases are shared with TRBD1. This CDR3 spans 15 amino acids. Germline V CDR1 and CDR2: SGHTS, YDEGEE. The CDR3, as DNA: TGCGCCAGCAGCCGGGTGACAGGGTCGGGTTCACCCCTCCACTTT. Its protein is CASSRVTGSGSPLHF.

CDR3 DNA: TGTGCCAGCGTCCGGGACAGGGACGGGGCACCCCTCCACTTT. This translates into CASVRDRDGAPLHF. The gene calls are TRBV2 and TRBJ1-6, with 9 bases lining up with TRBD1. Trimming removed 8 bases from V and 11 bases from J; junction bases left unmatched: 10. CDR1 and CDR2 (germline): SNHLY, FYNNEI. The CDR3 runs 14 residues.

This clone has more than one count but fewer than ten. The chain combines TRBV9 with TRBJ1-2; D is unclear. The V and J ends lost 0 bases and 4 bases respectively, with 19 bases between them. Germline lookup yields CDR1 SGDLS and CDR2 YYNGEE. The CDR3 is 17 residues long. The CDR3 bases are TGTGCCAGCAGCGTAGGTGGCATTGGTAGGGCCACCTATGGCTACACCTTC. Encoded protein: CASSVGGIGRATYGYTF.

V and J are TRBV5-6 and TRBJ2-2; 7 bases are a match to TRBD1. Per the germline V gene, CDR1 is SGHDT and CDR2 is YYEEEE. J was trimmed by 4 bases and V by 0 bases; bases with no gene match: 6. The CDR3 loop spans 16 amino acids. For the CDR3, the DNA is TGTGCCAGCAGCTTGGACCCGCAGGGGGTCACCGGGGAGCTGTTTTTT. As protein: CASSLDPQGVTGELFF. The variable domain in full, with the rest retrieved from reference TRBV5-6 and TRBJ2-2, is DAGVTQSPTHLIKTRGQQVTLRCSPKSGHDTVSWYQQALGQGPQFIFQYYEEEERQRGNFPDRFSGHQFPNYSSELNVNALLLGDSALYLCASSLDPQGVTGELFFGEGSRLTVL.